Listed below are T cell receptor beta chains from one sample, sequenced in a study of Ad26.COV2.S vaccination and SARS-CoV-2 variants. Profiled with immunoSEQ multiplex PCR; TCRdb holds only in-frame clones, not every one. The top ten clones hold roughly 3.1% of a sample with 350,000 to 450,000 clones, roughly 91% of them seen once. Sequenced here: peripheral blood, sampled in a trial of Ad26.COV2.S vaccine versus placebo. The receptors come from a person aged 18-65 years who received the Ad26.COV2.S COVID-19 vaccine or a placebo. CDR3s include the opening cysteine and the closing phenylalanine or tryptophan. The order of the fields is D gene, J gene, V gene, clone size, CDR3 DNA, CDR3 protein. A D gene is named only where the DNA matches it firmly. Expanded clones are given a class, and other clones once, few, many or no size at all.

NA	TRBJ2-3	TRBV24-1	NA	TGTGCCACCAGTGAAACAGGGCCCACAGATACGCAGTATTTT	CATSETGPTDTQYF
NA	TRBJ1-1	TRBV5-4	many	TGTGCCAGCAGCTTAGCGTTGAACACTGAAGCTTTCTTT	CASSLALNTEAFF
NA	TRBJ2-7	TRBV29-1	NA	TGCAGCGTAGCCTCGGGACGGGCCTACGAGCAGTACTTC	CSVASGRAYEQYF
NA	TRBJ2-7	TRBV6-5	NA	TGTGCCAGCAGCCAGGCGCAGGGTAGCTACGAGCAGTACTTC	CASSQAQGSYEQYF
TRBD1	TRBJ2-7	TRBV12-3/TRBV12-4	NA	TGTGCCAGCAGTCTCAACCACAGGGGGATGCAGTACTTC	CASSLNHRGMQYF
NA	TRBJ1-1	TRBV3-1/TRBV3-2	NA	TGTGCCAGCAGCCCTGGGGGGGGGAGGAACACTGAAGCTTTCTTT	CASSPGGGRNTEAFF
NA	TRBJ2-2	TRBV19	NA	TGTGCCAGTAGTTCTTACGGGGGAACGTCGAACACCGGGGAGCTGTTTTTT	CASSSYGGTSNTGELFF
TRBD1	TRBJ1-1	TRBV5-4	NA	TGTGCCAGCAGCTTGGAAGGGGGCTACACTGAAGCTTTCTTT	CASSLEGGYTEAFF
TRBD1	TRBJ1-1	TRBV5-4	NA	TGTGCCAGCAGCTCCTTCAGGGGGTTGGGCACTGAAGCTTTCTTT	CASSSFRGLGTEAFF
NA	TRBJ2-1	TRBV5-6	NA	TGTGCCAGCAGCTGGGGTGATGAGCAGTTCTTC	CASSWGDEQFF
TRBD1	TRBJ1-2	TRBV6-5	few	TGTGCCAGCAGCCCCCAGACAGGGTTCTATGGCTACACCTTC	CASSPQTGFYGYTF
TRBD1	TRBJ1-1	TRBV6-1	NA	TGTGCCAGCAGTGAAGACAGGGGCTACATGAACACTGAAGCTTTCTTT	CASSEDRGYMNTEAFF
NA	TRBJ1-1	TRBV7-9	NA	TGTGCCAGCAGCCCAACCACAGGGTTTGGTTTGAACACTGAAGCTTTCTTT	CASSPTTGFGLNTEAFF
NA	TRBJ2-1	TRBV5-6	NA	TGTGCCAGCAGCAGATTCTACAATGAGCAGTTCTTC	CASSRFYNEQFF
TRBD2	TRBJ2-2	TRBV19	NA	TGTGCCAGTAGTCAGAGAGGGACTAAGAACACCGGGGAGCTGTTTTTT	CASSQRGTKNTGELFF
NA	TRBJ2-3	TRBV27	once	TGTGCCAGCAGTTTAGGTGGCCTAATCGCCTCTAGCACAGATACGCAGTATTTT	CASSLGGLIASSTDTQYF
TRBD1	TRBJ1-2	TRBV7-8	NA	TGTGCCAGCAGCTCCGGACAGGTTTATGGCTACACCTTC	CASSSGQVYGYTF
TRBD1	TRBJ1-6	TRBV5-5	NA	TGTGCCAGCAGCCATCTACAGGGGGAGTTAAGTTCACCCCTCCACTTT	CASSHLQGELSSPLHF
NA	TRBJ2-1	TRBV6-6	NA	TGTGCCAGCACCGAGGGCAATGAGCAGTTCTTC	CASTEGNEQFF
TRBD1	TRBJ2-1	TRBV28	NA	TGTGCCAGCAGCCTACAGGGGGCGCTGGGGAATGAGCAGTTCTTC	CASSLQGALGNEQFF
TRBD1	TRBJ1-1	TRBV7-6	NA	TGTGCCAGCAGCCTACAGGGGTCCTTGAACACTGAAGCTTTCTTT	CASSLQGSLNTEAFF
NA	TRBJ1-4	TRBV7-2	NA	TGTGCCAGCAGCTTCGCACAGGGTAATGAAAAACTGTTTTTT	CASSFAQGNEKLFF
NA	TRBJ2-5	TRBV12-3/TRBV12-4	NA	TGTGCCAGCGGAGGGGGGACAGAAGAGACCCAGTACTTC	CASGGGTEETQYF
NA	TRBJ1-4	TRBV7-2	NA	TGTGCCAGCAGCTTAGAGGGGGGCGTGGGAAAACTGTTTTTT	CASSLEGGVGKLFF